The present entry profiles one TCR beta chain with its context. Each CDR3 protein gets one entry after TCRdb re-called the 5' RACE reads with MiXCR. Of around 380,000 distinct CDR3 sequences in the sample, 28% were seen once. Looked up from germline, CDR1 is DFQATT and CDR2 is SNEGSKA (reference sequence). The CDR3 sequence is 13 residues long. V trimming: 1 base; J trimming: 7 bases; junction bases outside the gene matches: 7. This entry comes from a study of identical twins' blood T cells. Material for sequencing was PBMCs. This clonotype was sampled from a woman between 18 and 55 years old in good health. The rearrangement links TRBV20-1 to TRBJ2-7; 7 bases match TRBD2. CDR3 coding DNA: TGCAGTGCTAGAGGGCTAGCGGCCTTTGAGCAGTACTTC. This translates into CSARGLAAFEQYF.